These 7 T cell receptor beta chains were all obtained from the same sample, sequenced in a study of T cells after yellow fever vaccination (dated by TCRdb to about 2019). Receptor libraries were prepared by 5' RACE. TCRdb shows the sequencer as Illumina HiSeq 2500. The raw public reads went through TCRdb reprocessing: fastp at Q25, MiXCR clone calling, in-frame beta chains kept. Records with the same CDR3 protein are collapsed into one entry carrying the most frequent genes and DNA. The sample includes 620,000 or so distinct CDR3 sequences, with around 12% observed a single time. The ten largest clonotypes hold 15% of the sample. In the paper's terms, the treatment or condition label means: live attenuated yellow fever vaccine strain. The source was PBMCs, collected on the day of the yellow fever booster vaccination. Receptors were obtained from a man in his thirties or forties who received the YFV17D yellow fever vaccine.

The genes are TRBV29-1 and TRBJ2-1, with D perhaps TRBD2 (7 bases). The CDR3 has 15 residues. Germline CDR1 reads SQVTM; CDR2 reads ANQGSEA. The V gene lost 3 bases and the J gene lost 3 bases, with 15 bases spanning the gap. The CDR3 is CSVDRVGGGYNEQFF. The CDR3 nucleotides are TGCAGCGTTGATCGAGTAGGGGGGGGCTACAATGAGCAGTTCTTC.

This clonotype was counted a few times. J is TRBJ2-3 and V is TRBV7-8, with D unresolved. V lost 5 bases to trimming and J lost 1 base, with 7 bases between them. The germline V gene has CDR1 SGHVS and CDR2 FQNEAQ. This CDR3 has 13 residues. As DNA, the CDR3 is TGTGCCAGCAGCACTCACGGCACAGATACGCAGTATTTT. Encoded protein: CASSTHGTDTQYF.

The gene calls are TRBV5-4 and TRBJ2-1, with D perhaps matching TRBD2 (6 bases). Germline CDR1 and CDR2: SGHNT and YYREEE (reference sequence). CDR3 size: 14 residues. V lost 5 bases to trimming and J lost 4 bases, with 13 bases between them. The CDR3 reads CASRSQDYYNEQFF. Written as DNA, the CDR3 is TGTGCCAGCAGATCTCAGGACTATTACAATGAGCAGTTCTTC.

This clonotype has a handful of counts. The V call is TRBV5-1, the J call TRBJ2-1; 8 bases are a match to TRBD2. V dropped 10 bases and J dropped 5; count of bases not matched to a gene: 8. CDR3 length: 13 amino acids. Germline CDR1 SGHRS, CDR2 YFSETQ. The CDR3 protein is CALFSGEDNEQFF. The CDR3 DNA follows: TGCGCCCTATTTAGCGGGGAAGACAATGAGCAGTTCTTC.

V and J are TRBV21-1 and TRBJ2-7. TRBV21-1 is an annotated pseudogene. The CDR3 spans 15 residues. CDR3 sequence: CASSKGGDTTYEQYF. DNA for the CDR3: TGTGCCAGCAGCAAAGGCGGCGACACGACCTACGAGCAGTACTTC.

This rearrangement joins TRBV27 to TRBJ1-1; 7 bases are shared with TRBD1. This CDR3 is built from 14 residues. V shed 7 bases, J shed 2 bases, and the junction held 7 bases outside the gene matches. Germline assignment: CDR1 MNHEY and CDR2 SMNVEV (reference sequence). The CDR3 bases are TGTGCCAGCAAAGTGCCAGGGGGTAACACTGAAGCTTTCTTT. This gives the protein CASKVPGGNTEAFF.

This chain joins TRBV2 and TRBJ2-7; D not certain. CDR1 is SNHLY, CDR2 FYNNEI, per germline. The CDR3 runs 11 residues. V was trimmed by 5 bases and J by 3 bases, leaving 5 bases between them. CDR3: CASSFIYEQYF. CDR3 coding DNA: TGTGCCAGCAGTTTTATCTACGAGCAGTACTTC.